This TCR beta chain derives from a study of blood T cell repertoires in COVID-19. Authors' processing steps: By means of reference gene primer amplification, nucleated cell counts were estimated. This table comes from immunoSEQ multiplex PCR, and its TCRdb copy is limited to in-frame clones, with some not included. V, J and clone size were drawn from that table, and D and trimming were deduced from the DNA. Among some 20,000 clones listed, around 89% were seen once. Trimming took 1 base from V and 7 from J, leaving 7 bases between them. Germline assignment: CDR1 SEHNR and CDR2 FQNEAQ (reference sequence). This CDR3 has 12 residues.

V usage is TRBV7-9 and J usage is TRBJ1-2; D call uncertain. The sample consisted of peripheral blood. The TCR comes from a woman aged 55-70 years with active COVID-19. DNA for the CDR3: TGTGCCAGCAGCTTAGAGGCGGGTGGCTACACCTTC. As protein: CASSLEAGGYTF.